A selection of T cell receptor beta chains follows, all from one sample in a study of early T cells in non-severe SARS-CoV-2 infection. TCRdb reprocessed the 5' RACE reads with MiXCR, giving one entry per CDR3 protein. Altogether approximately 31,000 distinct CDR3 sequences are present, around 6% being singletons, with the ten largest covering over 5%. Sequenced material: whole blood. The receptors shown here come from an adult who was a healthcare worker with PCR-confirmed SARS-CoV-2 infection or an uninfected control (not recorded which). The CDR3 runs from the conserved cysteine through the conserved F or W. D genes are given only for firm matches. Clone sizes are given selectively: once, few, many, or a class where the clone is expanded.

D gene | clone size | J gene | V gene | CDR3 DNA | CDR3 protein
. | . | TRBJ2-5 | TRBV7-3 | TGTGCCAGCAGCTTAACGGTTGGAGGGCTAGAGACCCAGTACTTC | CASSLTVGGLETQYF
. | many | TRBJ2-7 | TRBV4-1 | TGCGCCAGCAGCCAAGAGGGGTTCACGGGGACCAAGCAGTACTTC | CASSQEGFTGTKQYF
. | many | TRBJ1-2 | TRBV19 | TGTGCCAGTAGTCAGTCAGTCTATGGCTACACCTTC | CASSQSVYGYTF
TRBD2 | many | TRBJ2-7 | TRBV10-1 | TGCGCCAGCAGTACTAGCGGGGACTACGGGCAGTACTTC | CASSTSGDYGQYF
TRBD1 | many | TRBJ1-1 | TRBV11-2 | TGTGCCAGCAACCTACAGGGGGCCAAGGTCTTGAACACTGAAGCTTTCTTT | CASNLQGAKVLNTEAFF
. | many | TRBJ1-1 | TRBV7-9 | TGTGCCAGCAGCTCGTCCGGACGACCGAACACTGAAGCTTTCTTT | CASSSSGRPNTEAFF
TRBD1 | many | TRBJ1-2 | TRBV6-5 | TGTGCCAGCACTCCGGACAGGGCAAATGGCTACACCTTC | CASTPDRANGYTF
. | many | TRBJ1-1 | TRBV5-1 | TGCGCCAGCAGCCCCAGGTCAGGGATGGACACTGAAGCTTTCTTT | CASSPRSGMDTEAFF
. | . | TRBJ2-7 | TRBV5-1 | TGCGCCAGCAGCTTGTGGGGTCGGGAGCGGGAGCAGTACTTC | CASSLWGREREQYF
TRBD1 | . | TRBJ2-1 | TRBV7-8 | TGTGCCAGCAGCTCCTTCCGGACAGGGGTTCGCAATGAGCAGTTCTTC | CASSSFRTGVRNEQFF
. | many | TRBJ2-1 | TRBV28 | TGTGCCAGCAGTTTATTTTCCTCAAATGAGCAGTTCTTC | CASSLFSSNEQFF
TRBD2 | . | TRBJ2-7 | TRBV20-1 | TGCAGTGCTATTTTCCTAGCGGGAGGGAAAGAGCAGTACTTC | CSAIFLAGGKEQYF
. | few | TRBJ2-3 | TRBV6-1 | TGTGCCAGCAGGGTACTGGGGGATACGCAGTATTTT | CASRVLGDTQYF
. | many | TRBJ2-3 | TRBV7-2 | TGTGCCAGCAGCCTAGACGCCCGCACAGATACGCAGTATTTT | CASSLDARTDTQYF
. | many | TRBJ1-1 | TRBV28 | TGTGCCAGCTCCGGGTGGGGACCGAACACTGAAGCTTTCTTT | CASSGWGPNTEAFF
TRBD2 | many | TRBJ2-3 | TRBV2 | TGTGCCAGCAGACTAGCGGCCCCAGATACGCAGTATTTT | CASRLAAPDTQYF
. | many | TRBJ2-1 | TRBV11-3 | TGTGCCAGCAGCCATGGGTCGAGATACAATGAGCAGTTCTTC | CASSHGSRYNEQFF
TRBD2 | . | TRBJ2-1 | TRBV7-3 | TGTGCCAGCAGCCGCTTAAGGGAGGTTAGCGGGAAAAGAAATGAGCAGTTCTTC | CASSRLREVSGKRNEQFF
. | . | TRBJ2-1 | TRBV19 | TGTGCCAGTAGTATGGGGAGAGATGAGCAGTTCTTC | CASSMGRDEQFF
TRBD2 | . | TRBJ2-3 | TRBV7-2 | TGTGCCAGCAAGCTTAATTTTGGGGGGAGGGCCACAGATACGCAGTATTTT | CASKLNFGGRATDTQYF
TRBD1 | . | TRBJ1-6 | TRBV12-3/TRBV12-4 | TGTGCCAGCAGTTCAACGGGACAGCATAATTCACCCCTCCACTTT | CASSSTGQHNSPLHF
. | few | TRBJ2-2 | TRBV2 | TGTGCCAGCAGTGCGCAGGGAAACACCGGGGAGCTGTTTTTT | CASSAQGNTGELFF
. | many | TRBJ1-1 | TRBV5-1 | TGCGCCAGCAGGGGTCCAGGGTTGGACACTGAAGCTTTCTTT | CASRGPGLDTEAFF
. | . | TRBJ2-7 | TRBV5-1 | TGCGCCAGCAGCCTTGAAAATTTCTCCTACGAGCAGTACTTC | CASSLENFSYEQYF
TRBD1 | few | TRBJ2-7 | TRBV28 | TGTGCCAGCAGTCCTCCAGGGGGTTGGGGCTCCTACGAGCAGTACTTC | CASSPPGGWGSYEQYF
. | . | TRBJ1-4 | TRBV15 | TGTGCCACCAGCAGAGGTGGACGGGATAATGAAAAACTGTTTTTT | CATSRGGRDNEKLFF
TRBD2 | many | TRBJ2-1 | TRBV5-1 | TGCGCCAGCAGCTTGGGCGGGACTAGCGGACGTTCCTACAATGAGCAGTTCTTC | CASSLGGTSGRSYNEQFF
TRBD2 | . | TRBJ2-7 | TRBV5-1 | TGCGCCAGCAGCTTGTCCACTAGCGGGAGAGACGAGCAGTACTTC | CASSLSTSGRDEQYF
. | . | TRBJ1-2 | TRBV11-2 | TGTGCCAGCAGCTTAGACACTTTCTATGGCTACACCTTC | CASSLDTFYGYTF
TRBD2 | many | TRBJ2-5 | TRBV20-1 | TGCAGTGCTAGTTCCCCGAGCGGGAGCCAAGAGACCCAGTACTTC | CSASSPSGSQETQYF